Sequencing of this TCR beta chain was carried out in a study of T cell clonality in common variable immunodeficiency. The repertoire was sequenced with immunoSEQ multiplex PCR; TCRdb's copy has only in-frame clones and lacks some. The sample gives some 53,000 clones, none seen only once, and the top ten clones hold roughly 3.5%. Trimming shortened V by 5 bases and J by 1 base, and 14 bases separated the two germline ends. Germline CDR1 SGHTA, CDR2 FQGNSA. The CDR3 sequence is 15 residues long. This clone has at least ten counts. The read is 3 residues too short to cover the CDR3 end, so that end is filled in from the germline J gene.

The specimen was peripheral blood mononuclear cells. This TCR came from a person aged 18-69 years in good health. V is TRBV7-2 and J is TRBJ1-1, with D possibly TRBD1 on 5 matching bases. CDR3 protein: CASSPHGGGNTEAFF. CDR3 bases read: TGTGCCAGCAGCCCTCATGGGGGGGGGAACACTGAA.